Presented here are 7 T cell receptor beta chains from one specimen sequenced in a study of Ad26.COV2.S vaccination and SARS-CoV-2 variants (dated by TCRdb to about 2021). The treatment or condition label of this sample denotes: over 15 received Ad26.COV2.S at low or high dose, single or two shots; several received placebo; per-sample allocation not given. For vaccine and placebo recipients, the sequenced repertoires came from samples collected on day 63 after the first injection. The library was obtained by the immunoSEQ multiplex PCR assay. TCRdb stores this immuneACCESS table with in-frame sequences only. Part of the clones is absent; in the studies checked, under half of the shortfall reflects unresolved V genes, and no reason is known for the rest. In all, the sample holds hundreds of thousands of clones, and around 90% of those were seen once. 1.5% of the sample rests with the top ten. The input for sequencing was peripheral blood, taken in a trial of Ad26.COV2.S vaccine versus placebo. The receptors were gathered from a person between 18 and 59 years old who received the Ad26.COV2.S COVID-19 vaccine or a placebo.

This clone appeared once. The rearrangement joins TRBV10-3 to TRBJ2-3; D may match TRBD1 or TRBD2 (5 bases each). V gave up 6 bases and J gave up 5 bases, with 9 bases separating them. The CDR3 loop spans 12 amino acids. The V gene's germline CDR1 is ENHRY and CDR2 SYGVKD. The CDR3 protein is CAIRGVEDTQYF. The CDR3 coding sequence is TGTGCCATCAGGGGGGTGGAAGATACGCAGTATTTT.

To note about this clone: Other DNA sequences within the sample encode an identical CDR3. The V and J genes are TRBV6-1 and TRBJ2-1; no firm D call. The CDR3 loop spans 11 amino acids. Germline CDR1 MNHNS, CDR2 SASEGT. Trimming shortened V by 2 bases and J by 7 bases, and 3 bases separated the two germline ends. DNA of the CDR3: TGTGCCAGCAGTGAAAGGAATGAGCAGTTCTTC. Translation gives CASSERNEQFF.

The V and J genes are TRBV4-2 and TRBJ2-6; D remains ambiguous. V shed 7 bases and J shed 12 bases, with 13 bases lying between them. Germline V lookup: CDR1 LGHNA, CDR2 YNFKEQ. This CDR3 region has 12 residues. The CDR3 loop is CASTSSVGVLTF. The CDR3 nucleotides read TGTGCCAGCACCTCTTCGGTGGGCGTCCTGACTTTC.

The V and J genes are TRBV30 and TRBJ2-2, with D unresolved. The CDR3 has 11 residues. The V end was cut by 1 base, the J end by 9 bases, with 6 bases between. The germline V gene has CDR1 GTSNPN and CDR2 SVGIG (reference sequence). The chain's CDR3 is CAWSDRRELFF. CDR3 in DNA: TGTGCCTGGAGTGACCGACGGGAGCTGTTTTTT.

Comments on this clone: Other DNA sequences in the same sample also yield this CDR3. The CDR3 loop is CASSEQGNSNQPQHF. The CDR3 nucleotides read TGTGCCAGCAGTGAACAGGGTAATAGCAATCAGCCCCAGCATTTT. The chain carries TRBV2 and TRBJ1-5; a possible D gene is TRBD1 (5 bases). In germline, CDR1 is SNHLY, CDR2 FYNNEI. With 2 bases removed from V and 0 bases from J, the gap between germline ends came to 8 bases. The CDR3 contains 15 residues. The variable domain in full, with the rest retrieved from reference TRBV2 and TRBJ1-5, is EPEVTQTPSHQVTQMGQEVILRCVPISNHLYFYWYRQILGQKVEFLVSFYNNEISEKSEIFDDQFSVERPDGSNFTLKIRSTKLEDSAMYFCASSEQGNSNQPQHFGDGTRLSIL.

The V call is TRBV7-6, the J call TRBJ2-7; D perhaps matches TRBD2 (5 bases). The germline V and J ends were trimmed by 5 bases and 2 bases, with 16 bases remaining between them. CDR1 SGHVS and CDR2 FNYEAQ come from the germline V gene. The length of the CDR3 is 15 residues. The DNA for the CDR3 is TGTGCCAGCAGCCCCCGGGCGGACGGGGCCTACGAGCAGTACTTC. Translation gives CASSPRADGAYEQYF.

This clone is a singleton in its sample. The chain joins TRBV5-4 to TRBJ1-1; TRBD1 is a possible D gene (6 bases). V lost 0 bases to trimming and J lost 5 bases, with 11 bases between them. Germline loops: CDR1 SGHNT, CDR2 YYREEE (reference sequence). The CDR3 is 14 residues long. The CDR3 nucleotides read TGTGCCAGCAGCTTGGGGCAGGGGAGGACTGAAGCTTTCTTT. Translating it yields CASSLGQGRTEAFF.